Following are 14 T cell receptor beta chains from one sample sequenced in a study of CD8+CD57+ T cells in acquired aplastic anemia. Genomic DNA served as template for TCR beta VDJ and CDR3 profiling. MiXCR was run by TCRdb on the reads, yielding one entry per CDR3 protein. This sample has fewer than 200,000 distinct CDR3 sequences, with 50% to 75% found just once. The specimen sequenced was sorted CD4+, CD8+, or CD8+CD57+ T cells (not recorded which) from PBMCs. Every receptor here comes from a human donor in good health.

V usage is TRBV2 and J usage is TRBJ2-7; D gene unclear. Trimming pared 6 bases from V and 6 bases from J, leaving 15 bases between. The germline gives CDR1 SNHLY, CDR2 FYNNEI. The CDR3 is 13 amino acids. Written as DNA, the CDR3 is TGTGCCAGCAGCGTCAGGCTAACCCTCGAGCAGTACTTC. Translated, it gives CASSVRLTLEQYF.

This clonotype was detected many times. This chain links TRBV7-9 with TRBJ2-1, with TRBD2 matching over 12 bases. The J segment lost 8 bases and the V segment lost 5 bases, leaving 4 bases of the junction unmatched. Germline loops: CDR1 SEHNR, CDR2 FQNEAQ (reference sequence). The CDR3 is made up of 14 amino acids. The CDR3: CASSHSSGRDEQFF. In DNA form, the CDR3 reads TGTGCCAGCAGCCATTCTAGCGGGAGGGATGAGCAGTTCTTC.

The chain recombines TRBV9 with TRBJ2-3; 16 positions agree with TRBD2. CDR1 and CDR2 (germline): SGDLS, YYNGEE. V shed 0 bases, J shed 0 bases, and the junction held 4 bases outside the gene matches. CDR3 length: 19 amino acids. The CDR3 DNA reads as TGTGCCAGCAGCGTAGATGGGACTAGCGGGGGGGCGAGCACAGATACGCAGTATTTT. Translated, it gives CASSVDGTSGGASTDTQYF.

This clonotype was seen repeatedly, ten times or more. The gene calls are TRBV6-1 and TRBJ2-3; 7 nucleotides line up with TRBD1. Germline values: CDR1 MNHNS, CDR2 SASEGT. This CDR3 has 15 residues. After removal of 2 bases from V and 5 bases from J, the junction contained 7 bases not matched to a gene. The DNA for the CDR3 is TGTGCCAGCAGTGAATCATTGGCAGGGGGAGATACGCAGTATTTT. Encoded protein: CASSESLAGGDTQYF.

This chain uses TRBV7-2 with TRBJ2-2, with 9 bases identical to TRBD1. The CDR3 is 15 residues long. Germline lookup yields CDR1 SGHTA and CDR2 FQGNSA. J was trimmed by 6 bases and V by 3 bases; bases with no gene match: 5. In DNA form, the CDR3 reads TGTGCCAGCAGCTTTAGGACAGGGGATGCCGGGGAGCTGTTTTTT. This encodes CASSFRTGDAGELFF.

Ten or more counts support this clonotype. The chain joins TRBV9 to TRBJ2-7; D call uncertain. Germline CDR1 reads SGDLS; CDR2 reads YYNGEE. Trimming shortened V by 0 bases and J by 3 bases, and 10 bases separated the two germline ends. The CDR3 has 14 amino acids. CDR3 sequence (DNA): TGTGCCAGCAGCGTAGGTTTAGGCCTCTACGAGCAGTACTTC. It encodes CASSVGLGLYEQYF.

The chain links TRBV6-1 to TRBJ2-7; D is unresolved. Germline CDR1 reads MNHNS; CDR2 reads SASEGT. Trimming removed 8 bases at V and 2 bases at J, with 19 bases between. The CDR3 is 15 residues long. The CDR3 DNA sequence: TGTGCCAGCGCACCGGGTCGTTCCCCCACCTACGAGCAGTACTTC. This translates into CASAPGRSPTYEQYF.

This clonotype was found a few times. The gene calls are TRBV9 and TRBJ1-6; TRBD1 matches at 7 bases. The V gene's germline CDR1 is SGDLS and CDR2 YYNGEE. This CDR3 has 14 amino acids. The V and J ends lost 3 bases and 7 bases, in that order; junction bases with no gene match: 4. The DNA of the CDR3 is TGTGCCAGCAGCGAGACGACAGGGAATTCACCCCTCCACTTT. It yields the protein CASSETTGNSPLHF.

The chain has TRBV2 and TRBJ1-5; D is ambiguous. CDR3 length equals 12 residues. V lost 4 bases and J 6 bases, leaving 7 bases between the germline ends. Germline CDR1 SNHLY, CDR2 FYNNEI. The CDR3 protein is CASSVDVQPQHF. In DNA, the CDR3 is TGTGCCAGCAGTGTTGATGTTCAGCCCCAGCATTTT. The full variable domain, completed using reference TRBV2 and TRBJ1-5, is EPEVTQTPSHQVTQMGQEVILRCVPISNHLYFYWYRQILGQKVEFLVSFYNNEISEKSEIFDDQFSVERPDGSNFTLKIRSTKLEDSAMYFCASSVDVQPQHFGDGTRLSIL.

The rearrangement uses TRBV12-3 or TRBV12-4 and TRBJ2-7; D remains unclear. The CDR3 runs 15 residues. V lost 1 base and J lost 2, with 12 bases in between. Written as DNA, the CDR3 is TGTGCCAGCAGTTTAGTCGTAGGCAGAGCCTACGAGCAGTACTTC. The encoded protein is CASSLVVGRAYEQYF.

CDR3 DNA sequence: TGCAGTGCCCTAGTGAGGGAAGAGCAGTTCTTC. Its protein product is CSALVREEQFF. The chain links TRBV20-1 to TRBJ2-1, with D possibly being TRBD2 (5 bases). Trimming stripped 6 bases from V and 10 bases from J, with 13 bases between. Germline V CDR1 and CDR2: DFQATT, SNEGSKA (reference sequence). This CDR3 comprises 11 residues.

This clonotype was seen a single time. The rearrangement joins TRBV9 to TRBJ2-7; 9 bases map to TRBD2. CDR1 is SGDLS, CDR2 YYNGEE, per germline. With 3 bases clipped from V and 3 bases from J, the junction kept 4 bases outside the gene matches. The CDR3 is 14 residues long. CDR3 amino acids: CASSGISGSYEQYF. The CDR3 region has the DNA TGTGCCAGCAGCGGTATTAGCGGGAGCTACGAGCAGTACTTC.

J is TRBJ2-5 and V is TRBV20-1; possible D gene TRBD2, 5 bases. Germline loops: CDR1 DFQATT, CDR2 SNEGSKA (reference sequence). V was shortened by 5 bases and J by 5 bases, with 9 bases between the two germline ends. The CDR3 runs 11 residues. This chain's CDR3 is CSAGLGETQYF. DNA of the CDR3: TGCAGTGCTGGACTGGGGGAGACCCAGTACTTC.

A word on this clonotype: The junction departs from the called germline gene at one end, perhaps through a read error. The chain employs TRBV20-1 and TRBJ2-5; 9 bases are shared with TRBD1. Germline V lookup: CDR1 DFQATT, CDR2 SNEGSKA (reference sequence). The CDR3 is 14 residues long. The CDR3 is CSAGGTGSVETKYF. DNA of the CDR3: TGCAGTGCTGGAGGGACAGGGTCGGTGGAGACCAAGTACTTC.